This T cell receptor beta chain appears in the sequencing data of a study of cytomegalovirus exposure and HLA in healthy donors. General study findings and limits: Several of the most significant clusters were apparently associated with common viral pathogens in a later analysis.

The study ran its PCR with 60 Vbeta and 13 Jbeta primers. TCRdb's copy holds only in-frame clones and misses some; the assay was immunoSEQ multiplex PCR. This table has 180,000 or so clones, about two thirds appearing once. There are 18 residues in the CDR3. A remark on this clone: Its antigen is undetermined.

The receptor comes from a human donor in good health. The chain is built from TRBV21-1 and TRBJ2-5; the D segment call TRBD2 is taken from the table without a DNA check. TRBV21-1 is labeled a pseudogene. The sequenced material came from PBMCs. The CDR3 sequence is CASSNKGTSGGKGETQYF. The CDR3 DNA reads TGTGCCAGCAGCAATAAGGGGACTAGCGGGGGAAAGGGGGAGACCCAGTACTTC.